Presented here are 31 T cell receptor beta chains from one specimen sequenced in a study of blood T cells in healthy people across ages. Using a J-beta primer mix together with a sample-barcoded 5' primer, a second PCR was run for roughly 6 to 11 cycles. TCRdb called the 5' RACE reads again in MiXCR, with one record for every CDR3 protein. The sample includes 790,000 or so distinct CDR3 sequences, less than 60% seen only once; the top ten take 15% to 20%. Input material: blood. All receptors derive from a man aged 80 or over in good health.

The chain recombines TRBV20-1 with TRBJ2-1; TRBD2 agrees at 7 bases. Germline V gene data show CDR1 as DFQATT and CDR2 as SNEGSKA (reference sequence). CDR3 length: 14 amino acids. V was pared by 3 bases and J by 9 bases, with 11 bases of the junction left unmatched. The CDR3 loop is CSARDWTRRGEQFF. Here the CDR3 DNA reads TGCAGTGCTAGGGACTGGACTAGAAGGGGTGAGCAGTTCTTC.

This sequence joins TRBV7-9 and TRBJ2-7; D is perhaps TRBD2 (5 bases). The germline V gene encodes CDR1 SEHNR and CDR2 FQNEAQ (reference sequence). Trimming took 5 bases from V and 7 from J, leaving 21 bases between them. The CDR3 is 15 residues long. Here the CDR3 DNA reads TGTGCCAGCAGCCCTACCACTAGTCTCGGGAATGAGCAGTACTTC. Translated, it gives CASSPTTSLGNEQYF.

The count of this clonotype is one. A much larger clonotype is one base distant, so this may be a read error. The rearrangement joins TRBV3-1 to TRBJ2-7; tentative D call: TRBD1 (5 bases). The germline gives CDR1 LGHDT, CDR2 YNNKEL (reference sequence). V lost 1 base to trimming and J lost 3 bases, with 10 bases between them. The CDR3 loop spans 14 amino acids. CDR3 DNA sequence: TGTGCCAGCAGCCAAGGGGGCAGGCGCTACGAGCAGTACTTC. Residues: CASSQGGRRYEQYF.

The rearrangement uses TRBV20-1 and TRBJ1-6, with D unclear. This CDR3 spans 13 amino acids. Germline CDR1 is DFQATT and CDR2 is SNEGSKA (reference sequence). V was shortened by 5 bases and J by 8 bases, with 13 bases between the two germline ends. In DNA form, the CDR3 reads TGCAGTGCTCGCGGAGGTCAGGATTCACCCCTCCACTTT. Translating it yields CSARGGQDSPLHF.

The chain uses TRBV7-9 and TRBJ2-6; D possibly corresponds to TRBD1 (5 bases). This CDR3 is built from 15 residues. V lost 6 bases and J lost 0, with 9 bases in between. Germline lookup yields CDR1 SEHNR and CDR2 FQNEAQ (reference sequence). The CDR3 DNA follows: TGTGCCAGCAGACAGGAAAGCTCTGGGGCCAACGTCCTGACTTTC. It codes for CASRQESSGANVLTF.

The sample holds a few counts of this clonotype. The chain carries TRBV5-1 and TRBJ2-1; 8 positions agree with TRBD2. Germline CDR1 SGHRS, CDR2 YFSETQ. This CDR3 has 16 amino acids. V dropped 1 base and J dropped 6; count of bases not matched to a gene: 9. The DNA of the CDR3 is TGCGCCAGCAGCTTGAATCCAGCGGGAGTCGGCAATGAGCAGTTCTTC. Residues: CASSLNPAGVGNEQFF.

The CDR3, as DNA: TGTGCCAGCAGCCCCCGGGACAGACTCAAAAACATTCAGTACTTC. It specifies CASSPRDRLKNIQYF. The chain carries TRBV5-6 and TRBJ2-4, with 7 bases fitting TRBD1. This CDR3 has 15 amino acids. CDR1 is SGHDT, CDR2 YYEEEE, per germline. J lost 3 bases, V lost 4 bases, and 7 bases had no gene match.

This clonotype was counted at least ten times. The rearrangement uses TRBV20-1 and TRBJ2-7, with D maybe TRBD1 (6 bases). V dropped 5 bases and J dropped 5 bases, with 16 bases sitting between them. The CDR3 covers 13 residues. CDR1 is DFQATT, CDR2 SNEGSKA, per germline (reference sequence). CDR3 region: CSAVGGSSNEQYF. The CDR3 region has the DNA TGCAGTGCTGTAGGGGGTAGCAGCAACGAGCAGTACTTC.

The rearrangement uses TRBV5-1 and TRBJ2-3; D may be TRBD1 or TRBD2 (5 bases each). From germline, CDR1 is SGHRS and CDR2 YFSETQ. Trimming took 6 bases from V and 6 from J, leaving 20 bases between them. The CDR3 runs 15 residues. CDR3 DNA: TGCGCCAGCAACCCGGGACGAGCAGATGGGGATACGCAGTATTTT. It codes for CASNPGRADGDTQYF. Combining the CDR3 with reference TRBV5-1 and TRBJ2-3 gives the whole variable domain KAGVTQTPRYLIKTRGQQVTLSCSPISGHRSVSWYQQTPGQGLQFLFEYFSETQRNKGNFPGRFSGRQFSNSRSEMNVSTLELGDSALYLCASNPGRADGDTQYFGPGTRLTVL.

CDR3 residues: CASSPEIGTQNSPLHF. The CDR3 DNA reads TGTGCCAGCAGCCCGGAGATCGGGACGCAGAATTCACCCCTCCACTTT. The chain employs TRBV9 and TRBJ1-6; a possible D gene is TRBD1 (5 bases). Trimming removed 4 bases from V and 7 bases from J, with 18 bases in between. This CDR3 is built from 16 residues. CDR1 is SGDLS, CDR2 YYNGEE, per germline.

This clonotype was observed a handful of times. The V and J genes are TRBV21-1 and TRBJ2-4; the table's D call, TRBD2, has no DNA check behind it. TRBV21-1 represents a pseudogene. This CDR3 is built from 19 residues. The CDR3 DNA reads as TGTGCCAGCAGCCCCCGCCTAGCGGGAGGCCGACTAGCCAAAAACATTCAGTACTTC. Encoded protein: CASSPRLAGGRLAKNIQYF.

The chain combines TRBV11-1 with TRBJ1-4, with a tentative D call TRBD1 (6 bases). The CDR3 extends over 13 amino acids. From germline, CDR1 is SGHAT and CDR2 FQDESV (reference sequence). V lost 1 base, J lost 8 bases, and 8 bases lay in between. For the CDR3, the DNA is TGTGCCAGCAGCTTAGGGACAGCGGAAAAACTGTTTTTT. It yields the protein CASSLGTAEKLFF.

This clonotype was counted a single time. The V and J genes are TRBV7-2 and TRBJ2-5; tentatively, D is TRBD1 (5 bases). Germline-derived CDR1 and CDR2 are SGHTA and FQGNSA. The CDR3 has 12 amino acids. V was pared by 6 bases and J by 5 bases, with 10 bases between. CDR3 sequence reads: CASRLDSETQYF. The CDR3 nucleotides read TGTGCCAGCAGACTCGACAGTGAGACCCAGTACTTC.

This clonotype was counted ten times or more. The rearrangement links TRBV5-1 to TRBJ2-5, with 10 bases lining up with TRBD2. Per germline, CDR1 SGHRS and CDR2 YFSETQ. This CDR3 is 15 amino acids long. The V segment lost 1 base and the J segment 5 bases; nucleotides outside the gene matches: 5. The CDR3 protein is CASSLQREGSETQYF. Here the CDR3 DNA reads TGCGCCAGCAGCTTGCAGCGGGAGGGGTCGGAGACCCAGTACTTC.

This clonotype was observed a handful of times. The chain couples TRBV28 to TRBJ2-7; weak D call: TRBD1 (5 bases). The CDR3 is made up of 12 amino acids. Trimming shortened V by 6 bases and J by 2 bases, and 8 bases separated the two germline ends. Germline V gene sequence: CDR1 MDHEN, CDR2 SYDVKM. The CDR3 sequence: CASSLQAYEQYF. CDR3 bases: TGTGCCAGCAGCTTACAGGCCTACGAGCAGTACTTC.

This sequence joins TRBV11-1 and TRBJ2-1, with 15 bases identical to TRBD2. The V gene's germline CDR1 is SGHAT and CDR2 FQDESV (reference sequence). After removal of 10 bases from V and 8 bases from J, the junction contained 9 bases not matched to a gene. The CDR3 contains 15 residues. The CDR3 bases are TGTGCCACCGGACTAGCGGGAGGGAGCGTACATGAGCAGTTCTTC. Translated, it gives CATGLAGGSVHEQFF.

This clonotype showed up just a few times. The rearrangement joins TRBV12-3 or TRBV12-4 to TRBJ2-4, with D perhaps matching TRBD1 (6 bases). The J call may be wrong; the DNA end is better matched by TRBJ2-5. The CDR3 is made up of 12 amino acids. The CDR3 DNA reads TGTGCCAGCAGGCAAGGGGGACAGACCCAGTACTTC. It is translated as CASRQGGQTQYF.

This clonotype was observed a handful of times. The chain has TRBV11-3 and TRBJ2-1; D is possibly TRBD2 (6 bases). There are 15 residues in the CDR3. Trimming removed 5 bases from V and 8 bases from J, with 19 bases in between. Germline values: CDR1 SGHNT, CDR2 YENEEA. CDR3 in DNA: TGTGCCAGCAGCCACAGACTAGTCCAAATCGATGAGCAGTTCTTC. It codes for CASSHRLVQIDEQFF.

This clonotype has more than one count but fewer than ten. This chain links TRBV5-1 with TRBJ2-4, with D perhaps TRBD2 (6 bases). Near its end, the DNA agrees better with TRBJ2-7, so the J call may be wrong. The germline V gene has CDR1 SGHRS and CDR2 YFSETQ. The CDR3 has 9 amino acids. The CDR3: CAGGYEQYF. The CDR3 bases are TGCGCCGGGGGGTACGAGCAGTACTTC.

The chain is built from TRBV25-1 and TRBJ1-6; TRBD1 matches at 7 bases. This CDR3 region has 17 residues. The V and J ends lost 4 bases and 4 bases, in that order; junction bases with no gene match: 10. The V gene's germline CDR1 is MGHDK and CDR2 SYGVNS. The CDR3 region is CASSASRQGGYNSPLHF. The DNA for the CDR3 is TGTGCCAGCAGTGCCTCACGACAGGGAGGATATAATTCACCCCTCCACTTT.

The rearrangement uses TRBV15 and TRBJ2-1; tentative D call: TRBD2 (6 bases). The CDR3 loop spans 17 amino acids. Trimming stripped 2 bases from V and 1 base from J, with 15 bases between. Per germline, CDR1 LNHNV and CDR2 YYDKDF (reference sequence). The CDR3 is CATSRKSGARSYNEQFF. The CDR3 region has the DNA TGTGCCACCAGCAGAAAATCGGGAGCGAGATCCTACAATGAGCAGTTCTTC.

The chain combines TRBV6-1 with TRBJ2-3; TRBD1 matches 7 bases. The J segment lost 3 bases and the V segment lost 3 bases, leaving 6 bases of the junction unmatched. Germline V CDR1 and CDR2: MNHNS, SASEGT. The CDR3 is 15 residues long. This chain's CDR3 is CASSDPDRRTDTQYF. The CDR3 nucleotides read TGTGCCAGCAGTGATCCGGACAGGCGGACAGATACGCAGTATTTT.

As concerns this clonotype: The DNA is left out, because the CDR3 cannot be placed on it with certainty; the CDR3 is given as TCRdb lists it. The rearrangement uses TRBV20-1 and TRBJ2-1; the listed D gene, TRBD1, was not tested against the DNA. The germline V gene has CDR1 DFQATT and CDR2 SNEGSKA (reference sequence). The CDR3 has 12 amino acids, counting both end residues. The CDR3: CSARVGQGAAFF.

The chain uses TRBV3-1 and TRBJ2-7; D ambiguous. The ends were cut back, 3 bases at V and 7 bases at J, with 19 bases in the middle. This CDR3 is 15 amino acids long. Per the germline V gene, CDR1 is LGHDT and CDR2 is YNNKEL (reference sequence). CDR3 amino acids: CASSQSALTYNEQYF. The DNA for the CDR3 is TGTGCCAGCAGCCAGTCCGCCCTCACCTACAATGAGCAGTACTTC.

The chain combines TRBV6-2 or TRBV6-3 with TRBJ1-5; D gene ambiguous. Germline V lookup: CDR1 MNHEY, CDR2 SVGEGT. The CDR3 length is 15 residues. The ends were cut back, 0 bases at V and 10 bases at J, with 16 bases in the middle. The CDR3 DNA is TGTGCCAGCAGTTACTCAACCACGGAGCGGGAACCCCAGCATTTT. The encoded protein is CASSYSTTEREPQHF.

This clonotype was observed at least ten times. The V gene is TRBV20-1, the J gene TRBJ2-4, with 7 bases lining up with TRBD2. There are 15 residues in the CDR3. Germline trimming cut 5 bases from V and 0 bases from J; bases unmatched to any gene: 7. Germline CDR1 DFQATT, CDR2 SNEGSKA (reference sequence). CDR3 in DNA: TGCAGTGCTTACCTAGCGGCTCTAGCCAAAAACATTCAGTACTTC. Encoded protein: CSAYLAALAKNIQYF.

The chain couples TRBV20-1 to TRBJ2-1; possible D gene TRBD1, 6 bases. Trimming stripped 2 bases from V and 0 bases from J, with 11 bases between. Germline V gene data show CDR1 as DFQATT and CDR2 as SNEGSKA (reference sequence). The CDR3 contains 15 residues. The CDR3 reads CSARPGRGSYNEQFF. The CDR3 DNA reads as TGCAGTGCTAGACCGGGCAGGGGCTCCTACAATGAGCAGTTCTTC.

This clonotype turned up a few times. The rearrangement links TRBV12-3 or TRBV12-4 to TRBJ1-4; maybe TRBD1 (5 bases). V gave up 5 bases and J gave up 7 bases, with 17 bases separating them. The CDR3 loop spans 15 amino acids. The CDR3 spells CASSDTGLSIEKLFF. The CDR3 DNA sequence: TGTGCCAGCAGTGATACAGGACTCTCGATTGAAAAACTGTTTTTT.

The chain uses TRBV6-5 and TRBJ2-3; 9 bases align to TRBD1. V lost 4 bases, J lost 5 bases, and 7 bases stayed unmatched. Germline CDR1 is MNHEY and CDR2 is SVGAGI. The CDR3 sequence is 15 residues long. The CDR3 region has the DNA TGTGCCAGCAGTTGGACGACAGGGGGTGTAGATACGCAGTATTTT. It is translated as CASSWTTGGVDTQYF.

In this sample, this clonotype turned up a few times. This chain connects TRBV28 to TRBJ1-1; 8 nucleotides match TRBD1. Trimming took 10 bases from V and 8 from J; bases not matched to a gene: 6. Germline CDR1 is MDHEN and CDR2 is SYDVKM. The CDR3 has 11 amino acids. Written as DNA, the CDR3 is TGTGCCACCGACAGGGGAAGCGAAGCTTTCTTT. Residues: CATDRGSEAFF.

A single count supports this clonotype. This chain links TRBV27 with TRBJ2-4, with a tentative D call TRBD2 (6 bases). The better agreement between TRBJ2-7 and the DNA end casts doubt on the J call. CDR3 length: 15 residues. In germline, CDR1 is MNHEY, CDR2 SMNVEV (reference sequence). For the CDR3, the DNA is TGTGCCAGCAGTTCCCCCCCGGCAGGGAGGCACGAGCAGTACTTC. Protein sequence: CASSSPPAGRHEQYF.